This passage covers 29 T cell receptor beta chains from one sample sequenced in a study of T cells after yellow fever vaccination (dated by TCRdb to between 2017 and 2020). Library preparation used 5' RACE. Sequencing took place on an Illumina NovaSeq 6000. TCRdb reprocessed the public reads (quality trimming at Q25 with fastp, clone calling with MiXCR) and kept in-frame beta chains. Each entry is one CDR3 protein sequence, shown with its most common DNA and genes. The sample has 180,000 or so distinct CDR3 sequences on record, approximately 10% of them singletons. The ten largest clonotypes hold 36% of the sample. The sample's treatment or condition, from its label and the paper: live attenuated yellow fever vaccine strain. Sample: CD8+ T cells sorted from PBMCs, taken 15 days after the yellow fever booster vaccination. These receptors originate from a man aged 18 to 35 who received the YFV17D yellow fever vaccine.

This clonotype was detected only a few times. J is TRBJ1-5 and V is TRBV6-1; D not certain. Trimming cost V 2 bases and J 7 bases, with 6 bases left between them. Germline lookup yields CDR1 MNHNS and CDR2 SASEGT. CDR3 length: 12 amino acids. The CDR3 nucleotides read TGTGCCAGCAGTGAATTTGGGCAGCCCCAGCATTTT. It specifies CASSEFGQPQHF.

This clonotype has a handful of counts. The J gene is TRBJ2-1, the V gene TRBV6-5; 9 bases are a match to TRBD1. The CDR3 spans 15 residues. Germline CDR1 and CDR2: MNHEY and SVGAGI. With 2 bases clipped from V and 9 bases from J, the junction kept 8 bases outside the gene matches. CDR3 amino acids: CASSYTQGALIEQFF. CDR3 nucleotides: TGTGCCAGCAGTTACACACAGGGGGCTTTGATTGAGCAGTTCTTC.

This clonotype was seen a handful of times. The V gene is TRBV4-1, the J gene TRBJ2-3; TRBD2 aligns across 7 bases. The CDR3 has 14 residues. In germline, CDR1 is MGHRA, CDR2 YSYEKL. The V segment lost 4 bases and the J segment 5 bases; nucleotides outside the gene matches: 6. The CDR3 DNA reads as TGCGCCAGCAGCCTCGGGGGGTATCAAGATACGCAGTATTTT. It is translated as CASSLGGYQDTQYF.

The J gene is TRBJ2-1, the V gene TRBV7-2, with 10 bases fitting TRBD2. Trimming cost V 4 bases and J 4 bases; bases outside gene matches: 4. This CDR3 contains 15 residues. The germline gives CDR1 SGHTA, CDR2 FQGNSA. The CDR3 sequence is CASSSHSGGYNEQFF. The CDR3 DNA sequence: TGTGCCAGCAGCTCACATAGCGGGGGGTACAATGAGCAGTTCTTC.

The V gene is TRBV5-1, the J gene TRBJ2-7; a possible D gene is TRBD1 (5 bases). In germline, CDR1 is SGHRS, CDR2 YFSETQ. This CDR3 contains 16 residues. The germline V and J ends were trimmed by 0 bases and 3 bases, with 16 bases remaining between them. CDR3 in DNA: TGCGCCAGCAGCTTGGGTACAGGTGCTACATACTACGAGCAGTACTTC. It is translated as CASSLGTGATYYEQYF.

This clonotype was seen ten or more times. The chain links TRBV6-5 to TRBJ2-5; D is possibly TRBD1 or TRBD2 (5 bases each). V dropped 7 bases and J dropped 2 bases, with 11 bases sitting between them. The CDR3 length is 13 residues. The germline V gene has CDR1 MNHEY and CDR2 SVGAGI. The CDR3 DNA is TGTGCCAGCACCCGAGGGGAGCAAGAGACCCAGTACTTC. It encodes CASTRGEQETQYF.

This clonotype occurred a few times. The V call is TRBV30, the J call TRBJ2-1; 12 nucleotides align to TRBD1. Germline CDR1 is GTSNPN and CDR2 is SVGIG (reference sequence). J gave up 8 bases and V 8 bases, and 16 bases lay outside the gene matches. This CDR3 region has 16 residues. The CDR3 protein is CARDGHGTGGGDEQFF. CDR3 coding DNA: TGTGCCCGAGATGGACACGGGACAGGGGGCGGCGATGAGCAGTTCTTC. Filled out from reference TRBV30 and TRBJ2-1, the complete variable domain reads SQTIHQWPATLVQPVGSPLSLECTVEGTSNPNLYWYRQAAGRGLQLLFYSVGIGQISSEVPQNLSASRPQDRQFILSSKKLLLSDSGFYLCARDGHGTGGGDEQFFGPGTRLTVL.

This clonotype occurred a few times. The genes are TRBV10-3 and TRBJ1-5; no definite D call. Per the germline V gene, CDR1 is ENHRY and CDR2 is SYGVKD. The CDR3 consists of 13 residues. V was shortened by 4 bases and J by 4 bases, with 8 bases between the two germline ends. This CDR3 is CAISADLNQPQHF. Written as DNA, the CDR3 is TGTGCCATCAGTGCCGATTTGAATCAGCCCCAGCATTTT.

The V call is TRBV5-6, the J call TRBJ2-1; the match to TRBD2 covers 7 bases. The V gene end was trimmed by 4 bases and the J gene end by 1 base; junction bases not matched to a gene: 11. Germline CDR1 SGHDT, CDR2 YYEEEE. This CDR3 comprises 17 residues. The CDR3 reads CASSPLGREQSYNEQFF. In nucleotides, the CDR3 is TGTGCCAGCAGCCCTCTGGGGCGGGAGCAATCCTACAATGAGCAGTTCTTC.

This clonotype was detected only a few times. This chain connects TRBV5-1 to TRBJ2-1, with 12 bases fitting TRBD2. This CDR3 is built from 14 residues. The germline V gene has CDR1 SGHRS and CDR2 YFSETQ. Trimming took 0 bases from V and 15 from J; bases not matched to a gene: 7. CDR3 amino acids: CASSLVASGGDLFF. CDR3 DNA sequence: TGCGCCAGCAGCTTGGTGGCTAGCGGGGGGGACCTGTTCTTC. The full variable domain, in which reference TRBV5-1 and TRBJ2-1 provide the parts outside the CDR3, is KAGVTQTPRYLIKTRGQQVTLSCSPISGHRSVSWYQQTPGQGLQFLFEYFSETQRNKGNFPGRFSGRQFSNSRSEMNVSTLELGDSALYLCASSLVASGGDLFFGPGTRLTVL.

The CDR3 DNA is TGTGCCATCAGTGATAACAGTCCCTACGAGCAGTACTTC. Its translation is CAISDNSPYEQYF. This rearrangement joins TRBV10-3 to TRBJ2-7; D unclear. The CDR3 covers 13 residues. V was clipped by 3 bases and J by 2 bases, with 8 bases between them. Germline CDR1 ENHRY, CDR2 SYGVKD.

This clonotype was detected a few times. The chain uses TRBV6-2 or TRBV6-3 and TRBJ2-1, with 10 bases lining up with TRBD1. Germline CDR1 MNHEY, CDR2 SVGEGT. J was trimmed by 8 bases and V by 5 bases; bases with no gene match: 15. The CDR3 extends over 17 amino acids. The CDR3 reads CASSVLTRDRGSYEQFF. CDR3 nucleotides: TGTGCCAGCAGTGTGCTCACGCGGGACAGGGGTAGCTATGAGCAGTTCTTC.

This clonotype was observed a handful of times. This chain links TRBV4-3 with TRBJ2-1, with TRBD1 matching over 7 bases. The V gene's germline CDR1 is LGHNA and CDR2 YSLEER. Losses at the gene ends were 4 bases for V and 10 bases for J; bases not matched to a gene: 10. This CDR3 has 14 amino acids. The CDR3 loop reads CASSPGEGAWEQFF. DNA of the CDR3: TGCGCCAGCAGCCCGGGCGAGGGGGCTTGGGAGCAGTTCTTC.

The chain employs TRBV4-1 and TRBJ1-1, with D perhaps TRBD1 (6 bases). Trimming left V 4 bases short and J 7 bases short, with 19 bases between. The length of the CDR3 is 15 residues. Germline loops: CDR1 MGHRA, CDR2 YSYEKL. CDR3 residues: CASSLESGQLYEAFF. The CDR3 region has the DNA TGCGCCAGCAGCCTGGAATCCGGACAGCTTTATGAAGCTTTCTTT.

The chain uses TRBV7-6 and TRBJ2-2; tentatively, D is TRBD2 (6 bases). Deletions cut 4 bases from V and 7 bases from J, with 19 bases between. Germline-derived CDR1 and CDR2 are SGHVS and FNYEAQ. The CDR3 has 16 amino acids. In DNA, the CDR3 is TGTGCCAGCAGCTCGCCGCACGGGGGATTCGACGGGGAGCTGTTTTTT. The encoded protein is CASSSPHGGFDGELFF.

The gene calls are TRBV4-1 and TRBJ1-5; tentatively, D is TRBD1 (5 bases). Germline CDR1 reads MGHRA; CDR2 reads YSYEKL. V lost 3 bases and J 2 bases, leaving 14 bases between the germline ends. The CDR3 is made up of 16 amino acids. The CDR3 region is CASSQLGRGGNQPQHF. The CDR3 DNA sequence: TGCGCCAGCAGCCAGCTCGGGAGGGGAGGCAATCAGCCCCAGCATTTT.

This clonotype was counted only a few times. The chain recombines TRBV6-5 with TRBJ2-3; 13 bases fit TRBD2. Trimming at V came to 6 bases and at J to 6 bases, leaving 9 bases not matched to a gene. CDR1 and CDR2 from the germline V gene are MNHEY and SVGAGI. The CDR3 has 16 residues. The CDR3 nucleotides read TGTGCCAGCAGGTCCCGGACTAGCGGGGGTTGGGATACGCAGTATTTT. Translation gives CASRSRTSGGWDTQYF.

The rearrangement links TRBV20-1 to TRBJ2-7, with 11 bases matching TRBD1. This CDR3 spans 15 amino acids. J was trimmed by 0 bases and V by 3 bases; bases with no gene match: 4. Germline CDR1 reads DFQATT; CDR2 reads SNEGSKA (reference sequence). The CDR3: CSASLGTGGSYEQYF. The CDR3 DNA sequence: TGCAGTGCTAGTTTAGGGACAGGGGGCTCCTACGAGCAGTACTTC.

The chain recombines TRBV12-5 with TRBJ1-1, with D perhaps matching TRBD1 (5 bases). The V end was cut by 3 bases, the J end by 7 bases, with 6 bases between. The CDR3 sequence is 11 residues long. From germline, CDR1 is LGHNT and CDR2 FRNRAP. The CDR3 coding sequence is TGTGCTAGTGGTTTTGGGGGTGAAGCTTTCTTT. Translation gives CASGFGGEAFF. The entire variable domain, with the rest obtained from reference TRBV12-5 and TRBJ1-1, is as follows: DARVTQTPRHKVTEMGQEVTMRCQPILGHNTVFWYRQTMMQGLELLAYFRNRAPLDDSGMPKDRFSAEMPDATLATLKIQPSEPRDSAVYFCASGFGGEAFFGQGTRLTVV.

The rearrangement joins TRBV6-5 to TRBJ1-2, with D uncertain. This CDR3 contains 11 residues. The germline gives CDR1 MNHEY, CDR2 SVGAGI. The germline V and J ends were trimmed by 6 bases and 4 bases, with 6 bases remaining between them. CDR3 sequence: CASRRAYGYTF. CDR3 DNA: TGTGCCAGCAGACGTGCCTATGGCTACACCTTC.

This clonotype has a count of ten or more. V usage is TRBV4-1 and J usage is TRBJ2-3; D might be TRBD1 or TRBD2, each matching 5 bases. V lost 3 bases, J lost 2 bases, and 12 bases lay in between. Germline V CDR1 and CDR2: MGHRA, YSYEKL. CDR3 length: 15 amino acids. CDR3 sequence (DNA): TGCGCCAGCAGCCACCCGGGACCCGCCACAGATACGCAGTATTTT. Protein sequence: CASSHPGPATDTQYF.

This clonotype has just a few counts. This chain uses TRBV7-3 with TRBJ2-7; the match to TRBD1 covers 7 bases. Germline V gives CDR1 SGHTA, CDR2 FQGTGA. This CDR3 contains 15 residues. V lost 5 bases and J lost 0; bases outside the gene matches: 7. The CDR3 is CASSVDGTDSYEQYF. CDR3 DNA sequence: TGTGCCAGCAGCGTAGATGGGACAGACTCCTACGAGCAGTACTTC. Combining the CDR3 with reference TRBV7-3 and TRBJ2-7 gives the whole variable domain GAGVSQTPSNKVTEKGKYVELRCDPISGHTALYWYRQSLGQGPEFLIYFQGTGAADDSGLPNDRFFAVRPEGSVSTLKIQRTERGDSAVYLCASSVDGTDSYEQYFGPGTRLTVT.

This clonotype was picked up a small number of times. One junction end disagrees with the germline gene, perhaps due to a read error. V usage is TRBV7-9 and J usage is TRBJ1-2; maybe TRBD1 (6 bases). Germline V lookup: CDR1 SEHNR, CDR2 FQNEAQ (reference sequence). The CDR3 has 13 residues. The CDR3 loop reads CASSLGSRTVNVF. DNA for the CDR3: TGTGCCAGCAGCTTAGGGTCCCGGACAGTTAACGTCTTC.

The sample holds a few counts of this clonotype. The CDR3 DNA reads TGCAGTGCCCCGAGACGGACGGATGAGCAGTTCTTC. Protein: CSAPRRTDEQFF. J is TRBJ2-1 and V is TRBV20-1; no clear D. This CDR3 contains 12 residues. Germline assignment: CDR1 DFQATT and CDR2 SNEGSKA (reference sequence). Trimming took off 6 bases at V and 8 bases at J, with 14 bases between the two ends.

The J gene is TRBJ2-6, the V gene TRBV2; D is perhaps TRBD1 (5 bases). V lost 8 bases and J lost 0, with 14 bases in between. Germline assignment: CDR1 SNHLY and CDR2 FYNNEI. The CDR3 contains 16 residues. The CDR3 DNA reads as TGTGCCAGCCGGCTGATGGGGCTCTCTGGGGCCAACGTCCTGACTTTC. Residues: CASRLMGLSGANVLTF.

This chain connects TRBV2 to TRBJ1-3; TRBD1 might be the D (5 bases). Germline lookup yields CDR1 SNHLY and CDR2 FYNNEI. Trimming took off 7 bases at V and 0 bases at J, with 10 bases between the two ends. The length of the CDR3 is 14 residues. The CDR3 sequence: CASTQRGSGNTIYF. Here the CDR3 DNA reads TGTGCCAGCACCCAAAGGGGCTCTGGAAACACCATATATTTT.

This clonotype was seen repeatedly, ten times or more. The J gene is TRBJ2-2, the V gene TRBV7-3; 7 nucleotides match TRBD2. Germline CDR1 reads SGHTA; CDR2 reads FQGTGA. V dropped 6 bases and J dropped 5; count of bases not matched to a gene: 9. The CDR3 runs to 15 residues. CDR3 coding DNA: TGTGCCAGCAGTATGGGACTACCCGCGACCGGGGAGCTGTTTTTT. Translation gives CASSMGLPATGELFF.

This clonotype was counted a few times. This chain links TRBV4-3 with TRBJ2-7; 9 positions match TRBD1. CDR1 is LGHNA and CDR2 is YSLEER in the germline V gene. CDR3 length: 14 residues. V dropped 4 bases and J dropped 5; count of bases not matched to a gene: 6. The CDR3 reads CASSLDRGEDEQYF. The CDR3 DNA sequence: TGCGCCAGCAGCCTGGACAGGGGAGAAGACGAGCAGTACTTC.

The table lists this clonotype with many counts. This sequence joins TRBV29-1 and TRBJ2-2; D is undetermined. Germline loops: CDR1 SQVTM, CDR2 ANQGSEA. This CDR3 comprises 11 residues. The V end lost 4 bases, the J end lost 5 bases, and 5 bases lay between the germline ends. The CDR3, as DNA: TGCAGCGTTGTGGCGACCGGGGAGCTGTTTTTT. Encoded protein: CSVVATGELFF.